The T cell receptor beta chain described here comes from a study of T-cell reconstitution after alpha-beta-depleted transplantation in children. The study's findings and limits: Once a year had passed after transplant, T-cell counts and diversity came mostly from newly produced T cells.

Using unique molecular identifiers, the investigators prepared the TCRbeta library. TCRdb passed the PCR reads through MiXCR, listing each CDR3 protein once. The table has around 450,000 distinct CDR3 sequences, approximately 42% seen once. At least ten counts were recorded for this clonotype. Its specificity is not known. Per germline, CDR1 KGHDR and CDR2 SFDVKD. The CDR3 totals 15 residues. V shed 4 bases and J 10 bases; nucleotides not matched to a gene: 12. This sequence was found in a girl between 2 and 10 years old with aplastic anemia, due to receive a stem cell transplant. The sequencing used PBMCs, collected before TCRalphabeta/CD19-depleted stem cell transplant. The chain joins TRBV24-1 to TRBJ2-1, with 7 bases that match TRBD2. This CDR3 reads CATSDPKRGVREQFF. CDR3 nucleotide sequence: TGTGCCACCAGTGACCCCAAGCGGGGCGTCAGGGAGCAGTTCTTC.